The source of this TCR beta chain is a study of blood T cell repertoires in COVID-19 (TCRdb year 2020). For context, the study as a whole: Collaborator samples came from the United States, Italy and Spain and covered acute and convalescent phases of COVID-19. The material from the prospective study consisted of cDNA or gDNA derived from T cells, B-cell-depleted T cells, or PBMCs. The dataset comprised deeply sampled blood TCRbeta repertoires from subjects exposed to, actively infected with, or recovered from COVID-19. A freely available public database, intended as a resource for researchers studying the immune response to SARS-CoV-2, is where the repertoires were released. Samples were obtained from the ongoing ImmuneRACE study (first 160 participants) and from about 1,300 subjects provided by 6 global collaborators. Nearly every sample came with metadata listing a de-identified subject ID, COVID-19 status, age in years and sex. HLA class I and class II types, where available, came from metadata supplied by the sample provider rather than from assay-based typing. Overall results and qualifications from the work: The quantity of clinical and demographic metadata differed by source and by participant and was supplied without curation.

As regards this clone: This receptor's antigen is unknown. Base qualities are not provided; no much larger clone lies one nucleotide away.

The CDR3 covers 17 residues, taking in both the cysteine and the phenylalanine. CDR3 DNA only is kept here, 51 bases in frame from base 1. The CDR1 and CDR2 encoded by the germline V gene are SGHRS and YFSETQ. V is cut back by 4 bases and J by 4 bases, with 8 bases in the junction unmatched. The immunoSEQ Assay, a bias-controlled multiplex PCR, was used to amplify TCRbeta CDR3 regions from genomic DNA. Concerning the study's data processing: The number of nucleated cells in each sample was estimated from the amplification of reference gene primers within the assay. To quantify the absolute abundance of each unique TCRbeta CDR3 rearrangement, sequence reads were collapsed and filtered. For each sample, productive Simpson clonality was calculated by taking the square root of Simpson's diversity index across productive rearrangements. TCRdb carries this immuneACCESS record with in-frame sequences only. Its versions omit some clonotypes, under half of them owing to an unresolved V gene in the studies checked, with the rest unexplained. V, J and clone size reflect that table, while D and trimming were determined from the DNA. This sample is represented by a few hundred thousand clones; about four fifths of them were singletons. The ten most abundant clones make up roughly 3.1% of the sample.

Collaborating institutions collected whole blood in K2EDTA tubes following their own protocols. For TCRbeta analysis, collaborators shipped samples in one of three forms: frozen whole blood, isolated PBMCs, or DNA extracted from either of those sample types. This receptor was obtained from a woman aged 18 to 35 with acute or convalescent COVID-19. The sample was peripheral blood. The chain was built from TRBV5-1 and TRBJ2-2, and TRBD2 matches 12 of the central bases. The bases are TGCGCCAGCAGCCCACTACTAGCGGGAGGTGGCACCGGGGAGCTGTTTTTT. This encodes CASSPLLAGGGTGELFF.